These 28 T cell receptor beta chains were sequenced from one sample in a study of cytomegalovirus exposure and HLA in healthy donors. Primers included in the PCR were 60 Vbeta and 13 Jbeta primers. TCRdb's table, derived via immunoSEQ multiplex PCR, lists solely in-frame clones and lacks some. The sample lists about 140,000 clones; roughly 79% were seen once. The material sequenced was PBMCs. The receptor set was obtained from a man aged 18 to 29 in good health and CMV-seronegative.

This clone was seen more than once but under ten times. The chain couples TRBV7-2 to TRBJ1-6; 8 bases line up with TRBD1. CDR1 is SGHTA, CDR2 FQGNSA, per germline. The V gene end was trimmed by 1 base and the J gene end by 9 bases; junction bases not matched to a gene: 14. This CDR3 is 18 amino acids long. The CDR3 region is CASSLVGQGGFASSPLHF. The CDR3 nucleotides are TGTGCCAGCAGCTTAGTAGGACAGGGAGGTTTCGCTAGTTCACCCCTCCACTTT.

This rearrangement joins TRBV4-1 to TRBJ2-7; 7 nucleotides align to TRBD1. This CDR3 has 15 amino acids. Trimming removed 1 base from V and 5 bases from J; junction bases left unmatched: 8. In germline, CDR1 is MGHRA, CDR2 YSYEKL. CDR3 sequence reads: CASSQVERQGHEQYF. DNA of the CDR3: TGCGCCAGCAGCCAAGTGGAACGACAGGGCCACGAGCAGTACTTC.

V and J are TRBV5-4 and TRBJ1-4, with 7 bases aligning to TRBD1. This CDR3 is built from 15 residues. V shed 3 bases, J shed 5 bases, and the junction held 7 bases outside the gene matches. The V gene's germline CDR1 is SGHNT and CDR2 YYREEE (reference sequence). In DNA, the CDR3 is TGTGCCAGCAGCTATACCGGGACAGCAAATGAAAAACTGTTTTTT. This sequence encodes CASSYTGTANEKLFF.

This clone was counted only a few times. The rearrangement joins TRBV6-6 to TRBJ1-5; 7 bases agree with TRBD1. Germline CDR1 reads MNHNY; CDR2 reads SVGAGI (reference sequence). The CDR3 has 15 amino acids. J gave up 4 bases and V 5 bases, and 8 bases lay outside the gene matches. The CDR3 loop is CASSNRGVRNQPQHF. CDR3 sequence (DNA): TGTGCCAGCAGTAACAGGGGAGTACGGAATCAGCCCCAGCATTTT.

The J gene is TRBJ2-6, the V gene TRBV6-1; maybe TRBD2 (9 bases). Trimming took 2 bases from V and 1 from J, leaving 21 bases between them. This CDR3 has 20 amino acids. Germline values: CDR1 MNHNS, CDR2 SASEGT. CDR3 in DNA: TGTGCCAGCAGTGAACTAGCGGGACAGGTACTACATTCTGGGGCCAACGTCCTGACTTTC. Residues: CASSELAGQVLHSGANVLTF.

This chain connects TRBV7-2 to TRBJ2-7; D ambiguous. The ends were cut back, 3 bases at V and 5 bases at J, with 5 bases in the middle. The CDR3 is 11 residues long. Germline loops: CDR1 SGHTA, CDR2 FQGNSA. The CDR3 coding sequence is TGTGCCAGCAGCTTCTTTCACGAGCAGTACTTC. Protein: CASSFFHEQYF.

This clone was counted once. This chain connects TRBV5-1 to TRBJ2-3; 9 bases match TRBD1. The V segment lost 3 bases and the J segment 1 base; nucleotides outside the gene matches: 3. This CDR3 is built from 15 residues. CDR1 is SGHRS, CDR2 YFSETQ, per germline. Here the CDR3 DNA reads TGCGCCAGCAGCTGGACAGGGGAGGGCACAGATACGCAGTATTTT. Amino acid sequence: CASSWTGEGTDTQYF.

The chain uses TRBV7-6 and TRBJ2-6, with a tentative D call TRBD1 (6 bases). V lost 5 bases and J 1 base, leaving 9 bases between the germline ends. Germline values: CDR1 SGHVS, CDR2 FNYEAQ. The CDR3 covers 15 residues. CDR3 in DNA: TGTGCCAGCAGCCCGGGGACATCTGGGGCCAACGTCCTGACTTTC. Translated: CASSPGTSGANVLTF. The full variable domain, with the rest looked up from reference TRBV7-6 and TRBJ2-6, is GAGVSQSPRYKVTKRGQDVALRCDPISGHVSLYWYRQALGQGPEFLTYFNYEAQQDKSGLPNDRFSAERPEGSISTLTIQRTEQRDSAMYRCASSPGTSGANVLTFGAGSRLTVL.

The chain combines TRBV4-2 with TRBJ1-2; the D gene is possibly TRBD1 (6 bases). Germline V gene data show CDR1 as LGHNA and CDR2 as YNFKEQ. The CDR3 is made up of 12 amino acids. Trimming took off 5 bases at V and 4 bases at J, with 8 bases between the two ends. The CDR3 DNA reads as TGTGCCAGCAGCAGGGGGACCTATGGCTACACCTTC. Translated, it gives CASSRGTYGYTF.

This clone was counted only a few times. This chain joins TRBV27 and TRBJ2-7, with D maybe TRBD2 (6 bases). Deletions cut 6 bases from V and 4 bases from J, with 10 bases between. This CDR3 is 12 amino acids long. Germline CDR1 and CDR2: MNHEY and SMNVEV (reference sequence). The CDR3 DNA sequence: TGTGCCAGCAGCTCCGGGGGTTACGAGCAGTACTTC. Its protein product is CASSSGGYEQYF.

The table lists this clone with a count of one. This sequence joins TRBV9 and TRBJ2-5; 8 nucleotides line up with TRBD1. The CDR3 loop spans 16 amino acids. Germline V gene data show CDR1 as SGDLS and CDR2 as YYNGEE. Losses at the gene ends were 3 bases for V and 1 base for J; bases not matched to a gene: 8. CDR3 loop: CASSAQGAIPQETQYF. DNA of the CDR3: TGTGCCAGCAGCGCCCAGGGGGCGATCCCCCAAGAGACCCAGTACTTC.

DNA of the CDR3: TGTGCCAGCAGCTTACAGGGGGCGGGTAATGAAAAACTGTTTTTT. As protein: CASSLQGAGNEKLFF. This chain joins TRBV7-9 and TRBJ1-4; 8 bases agree with TRBD1. After removal of 2 bases from V and 4 bases from J, the junction contained 3 bases not matched to a gene. There are 15 residues in the CDR3. Per germline, CDR1 SEHNR and CDR2 FQNEAQ (reference sequence).

The chain couples TRBV7-9 to TRBJ1-1; TRBD1 matches 7 bases. From germline, CDR1 is SEHNR and CDR2 FQNEAQ (reference sequence). The V and J ends lost 2 bases and 6 bases, in that order; junction bases with no gene match: 0. This CDR3 spans 12 amino acids. DNA for the CDR3: TGTGCCAGCAGCTTACAGGGGGCTGAAGCTTTCTTT. The encoded protein is CASSLQGAEAFF.

The chain carries TRBV9 and TRBJ1-1; the D is unclear. CDR1 is SGDLS, CDR2 YYNGEE, per germline. There are 15 residues in the CDR3. Deletions cut 0 bases from V and 2 bases from J, with 11 bases between. CDR3 sequence (DNA): TGTGCCAGCAGCGTAGGACCGGGTGGAAACACTGAAGCTTTCTTT. Translation: CASSVGPGGNTEAFF.

This clone has a single count. This chain connects TRBV6-1 to TRBJ2-7; TRBD1 matches at 8 bases. The CDR3 has 14 residues. Trimming cost V 3 bases and J 1 base; bases outside gene matches: 2. Germline values: CDR1 MNHNS, CDR2 SASEGT. DNA of the CDR3: TGTGCCAGCAGTGAGGGACAGGAATCCTACGAGCAGTACTTC. Amino acids: CASSEGQESYEQYF.

The genes are TRBV2 and TRBJ2-5; 9 bases line up with TRBD1. The V segment lost 6 bases and the J segment 5 bases; nucleotides outside the gene matches: 4. Germline-derived CDR1 and CDR2 are SNHLY and FYNNEI. The CDR3 has 13 amino acids. The CDR3 coding sequence is TGTGCCAGCAGCAGGGACAGGGCGGAGACCCAGTACTTC. Translated: CASSRDRAETQYF.

This clone came up once. The chain has TRBV7-9 and TRBJ2-3; 12 bases line up with TRBD2. Trimming took 3 bases from V and 2 from J; bases not matched to a gene: 3. The germline V gene encodes CDR1 SEHNR and CDR2 FQNEAQ (reference sequence). The CDR3 loop spans 16 amino acids. As DNA, the CDR3 is TGTGCCAGCAGCTTGAGACTAGCGGGGGACACAGATACGCAGTATTTT. Translated, it gives CASSLRLAGDTDTQYF.

This chain uses TRBV7-8 with TRBJ2-1, with TRBD2 as a possible D gene (6 bases). In germline, CDR1 is SGHVS, CDR2 FQNEAQ. With 7 bases removed from V and 6 bases from J, the gap between germline ends came to 19 bases. The CDR3 loop spans 15 amino acids. Written as DNA, the CDR3 is TGTGCCAGCACCCCCGCCCGGGACTGGGTCAATGAGCAGTTCTTC. It encodes CASTPARDWVNEQFF.

The gene calls are TRBV9 and TRBJ1-4, with D uncertain. The ends were cut back, 3 bases at V and 8 bases at J, with 14 bases in the middle. Germline V CDR1 and CDR2: SGDLS, YYNGEE. The CDR3 extends over 14 amino acids. The CDR3 DNA reads as TGTGCCAGCAGCGGGGGAGGGTCATCGGAAAAACTGTTTTTT. This sequence encodes CASSGGGSSEKLFF.

In DNA, the CDR3 is TGCGCCAGCAGCCCCGGGACAGGAGTCTACGAGCAGTACTTC. The encoded protein is CASSPGTGVYEQYF. This sequence joins TRBV5-1 and TRBJ2-7; 8 bases map to TRBD1. V was pared by 4 bases and J by 3 bases, with 6 bases of the junction left unmatched. Germline values: CDR1 SGHRS, CDR2 YFSETQ. There are 14 residues in the CDR3.

The V gene is TRBV11-2, the J gene TRBJ2-1; 7 bases are a match to TRBD1. V trimming: 5 bases; J trimming: 6 bases; junction bases outside the gene matches: 7. From germline, CDR1 is SGHAT and CDR2 FQNNGV. CDR3 length equals 14 residues. The CDR3 is CASSARPGGNEQFF. CDR3 nucleotide sequence: TGTGCCAGCAGCGCCCGACCAGGGGGCAATGAGCAGTTCTTC.

The genes are TRBV7-2 and TRBJ1-1; D perhaps matches TRBD1 (5 bases). Germline V lookup: CDR1 SGHTA, CDR2 FQGNSA. The CDR3 totals 13 residues. Trimming took off 5 bases at V and 10 bases at J, with 17 bases between the two ends. The CDR3 DNA is TGTGCCAGCAGCCTAACCAGGGTAGGGCTAGCTTTCTTT. Its protein product is CASSLTRVGLAFF.

Remarks on this clone: One end of the junction fails to match germline, which may point to a read error. The chain couples TRBV7-3 to TRBJ2-2; TRBD1 agrees at 7 bases. CDR3 length equals 15 residues. Germline V gene sequence: CDR1 SGHTA, CDR2 FQGTGA. CDR3 in DNA: TGTTCCAGCAGCTTAACGGGGACAGCCGACGGGGAGCTGTTTTTT. This sequence encodes CSSSLTGTADGELFF. The whole variable domain, remainder taken from reference TRBV7-3 and TRBJ2-2, is GAGVSQTPSNKVTEKGKYVELRCDPISGHTALYWYRQSLGQGPEFLIYFQGTGAADDSGLPNDRFFAVRPEGSVSTLKIQRTERGDSAVYLCSSSLTGTADGELFFGEGSRLTVL.

This rearrangement joins TRBV2 to TRBJ2-1; 12 bases match TRBD1. Germline values: CDR1 SNHLY, CDR2 FYNNEI. J lost 8 bases, V lost 3 bases, and 5 bases had no gene match. The CDR3 runs to 15 residues. In DNA form, the CDR3 reads TGTGCCAGCAGTGAGAGGGACAGGGGGCGCGATGAGCAGTTCTTC. Translated: CASSERDRGRDEQFF.

DNA for the CDR3: TGTGCCGGCATGATGGGCGTGGACACTGAAGCTTTCTTT. Its translation is CAGMMGVDTEAFF. V usage is TRBV2 and J usage is TRBJ1-1, with D unclear. The germline V gene has CDR1 SNHLY and CDR2 FYNNEI. V dropped 11 bases and J dropped 3 bases, with 16 bases sitting between them. This CDR3 spans 13 amino acids.

This clone was counted once. V is TRBV6-1 and J is TRBJ1-2; D is perhaps TRBD1 (5 bases). Trimming stripped 3 bases from V and 8 bases from J, with 19 bases between. Germline values: CDR1 MNHNS, CDR2 SASEGT. This CDR3 has 15 amino acids. DNA for the CDR3: TGTGCCAGCAGTGACCACCGTGGGGCGCCCCGGGGCTACACCTTC. Its protein is CASSDHRGAPRGYTF.

V usage is TRBV5-1 and J usage is TRBJ2-1, with 7 bases aligning to TRBD2. The CDR3 sequence is 15 residues long. V lost 3 bases and J lost 7; bases outside the gene matches: 10. From germline, CDR1 is SGHRS and CDR2 YFSETQ. CDR3 sequence: CASSSADWGGNEQFF. The CDR3 DNA follows: TGCGCCAGCAGCTCGGCGGATTGGGGAGGGAATGAGCAGTTCTTC.

The V and J genes are TRBV6-5 and TRBJ1-1; D is possibly TRBD1 (6 bases). In germline, CDR1 is MNHEY, CDR2 SVGAGI. The V and J ends lost 5 bases and 1 base respectively, with 11 bases between them. The CDR3 covers 14 residues. CDR3 protein: CASSEDRRNTEAFF. The CDR3 region has the DNA TGTGCCAGCAGTGAAGACAGGCGGAACACTGAAGCTTTCTTT.